This T cell receptor (beta chain) derives from a study of CD8 T cells in Susac syndrome (dated by TCRdb to between 2019 and 2020). Regarding the complete study: Repertoire sequencing was used to test whether CD8+ T cell activation and differentiation in Susac syndrome was antigen driven. The study compared CD8+ T cell repertoire clonality among over ten healthy donors, around 14 Susac syndrome patients and roughly 16 multiple sclerosis patients.

Remarks on this clonotype: Its antigen is not yet known. No base qualities exist here, and no much larger clone lies one base off it.

Cut back by 3 bases and 1 base, the V and J ends lie 6 bases apart. From a lookup of the germline V gene, CDR1 and CDR2 are SNHLY and FYNNEI. The CDR3 numbers 14 residues from cysteine through phenylalanine. This entry keeps only the CDR3 DNA: 42 bases, framed from base 1. Peripheral blood CD8+ and CD4+ T cells from healthy donors, Susac syndrome patients and multiple sclerosis patients were profiled by high-throughput TCR beta sequencing. Healthy donors were age- and sex-matched controls. Bulk CD8+ and CD4+ T cells were purified by magnetic negative isolation, whereas CD8+ TEMRA cells were enriched by FACS. Blood was collected in EDTA tubes and processed within 24 hours, with PBMCs isolated through density gradient centrifugation. PBMCs intended for TCR sequencing were cryopreserved in liquid nitrogen and thawed later in a water bath at 37 degrees C. A purity of at least 90% was achieved for sorted or isolated CD4+, CD8+ and CD8+ TEMRA cells.

General conclusions and limits of the study: The number of individuals in the TCR sequencing and HLA analysis was acknowledged as relatively small.

RNA was extracted using the RNeasy kit, and roughly 0.45 to 1 microgram was reverse transcribed with random hexamers. TCR beta CDR3 regions were amplified with the immunoSEQ multiplex PCR assay covering 54 Vbeta and 13 Jbeta segments. Bias from PCR amplification was corrected by using a synthetic template baseline for primer optimization and for computational correction. Per the original workflow: Reads were assigned to V, D and J genes according to IMGT and analyzed in immunoSEQ Analyzer, with only productive sequences retained. To calculate clonality, Shannon entropy was normalized by log2 of the number of productive unique sequences and then subtracted from one. Public and private clones were assessed among the 100 most prevalent clones of each patient and control. A clone was defined as Susac-specific if it was absent from the healthy and MS cohorts, from roughly 990 published viral clones and from other ImmuneACCESS disease sequences. TCRdb passed the public sequencing reads through fastp at Q25 and MiXCR, retaining productive beta sequences. Rows with a matching CDR3 protein are joined into one entry that keeps the most common DNA and genes. TCRdb, rather than the study authors, made the V and J calls. This sample lists approximately 100,000 distinct CDR3 sequences; under 95% were detected once. Of the sample, about 0.11% falls within the top ten clones.

Recombination joined TRBV2 with TRBJ2-2, with the D gene call left open. Sample: CD8+ T cells from PBMCs. This TCR derives from a human donor in good health. The CDR3 region: CASSDLRNTGELFF. The DNA is as follows: TGTGCCAGCAGTGACCTCCGGAACACCGGGGAGCTGTTTTTT. Reference TRBV2 and TRBJ2-2 proteins supply the regions before and after the CDR3; the full variable domain is: EPEVTQTPSHQVTQMGQEVILRCVPISNHLYFYWYRQILGQKVEFLVSFYNNEISEKSEIFDDQFSVERPDGSNFTLKIRSTKLEDSAMYFCASSDLRNTGELFFGEGSRLTVL.